The 20 T cell receptor beta chains given below trace back to one sample, sequenced in a study of T cells in localized non-small cell lung cancer. Profiling relied on immunoSEQ multiplex PCR, and the TCRdb table lists in-frame clones only, not all of them. Among approximately 54,000 clones listed, just over 85% were seen once. Sequencing was performed on peripheral blood, taken before any cancer treatment. These receptors all stem from a woman between 35 and 75 years old with stage I lung adenocarcinoma.

This clone was found a few times. This chain connects TRBV7-9 to TRBJ1-2; no firm D call. CDR3 length equals 13 residues. Per the germline V gene, CDR1 is SEHNR and CDR2 is FQNEAQ (reference sequence). Trimming pared 3 bases from V and 0 bases from J, leaving 5 bases between. CDR3: CASSFYSNYGYTF. CDR3 in DNA: TGTGCCAGCAGCTTTTATTCTAACTATGGCTACACCTTC.

V and J are TRBV7-8 and TRBJ2-1; TRBD1 matches 8 bases. CDR1 is SGHVS, CDR2 FQNEAQ, per germline. Trimming took 5 bases from V and 9 from J; bases not matched to a gene: 6. The CDR3 has 13 amino acids. CDR3: CASSPRGRGEQFF. The CDR3, as DNA: TGTGCCAGCAGCCCCAGGGGGCGGGGTGAGCAGTTCTTC.

The V gene is TRBV6-5, the J gene TRBJ2-7; TRBD1 might be the D (7 bases). Trimming cost V 2 bases and J 1 base, with 15 bases left between them. The germline CDR1 and CDR2 sequences are MNHEY and SVGAGI. This CDR3 comprises 16 residues. The CDR3 nucleotides are TGTGCCAGCAGTTACATGGGACTGGACAGGTCCTACGAGCAGTACTTC. It encodes CASSYMGLDRSYEQYF.

The V and J genes are TRBV7-8 and TRBJ2-7; the match to TRBD1 covers 8 bases. The CDR3 contains 14 residues. V was pared by 3 bases and J by 4 bases, with 5 bases of the junction left unmatched. CDR1 and CDR2 (germline): SGHVS, FQNEAQ. The CDR3 bases are TGTGCCAGCAGCTTGGGGGACAGGTCGTACGAGCAGTACTTC. This gives the protein CASSLGDRSYEQYF.

The rearrangement joins TRBV28 to TRBJ1-1; D gene ambiguous. The CDR3 runs 14 residues. V was trimmed by 5 bases and J by 1 base, leaving 11 bases between them. Looked up from germline, CDR1 is MDHEN and CDR2 is SYDVKM. The CDR3 spells CASSPFSKNTEAFF. Written as DNA, the CDR3 is TGTGCCAGCAGTCCATTCTCGAAGAACACTGAAGCTTTCTTT.

This clone was seen just once. The chain employs TRBV9 and TRBJ2-7; D may correspond to TRBD1 or TRBD2 (7 bases each). CDR1 SGDLS and CDR2 YYNGEE come from the germline V gene. The CDR3 is 16 residues long. The V and J ends lost 0 bases and 5 bases respectively, with 18 bases between them. CDR3 loop: CASSVEGGDRWNEQYF. CDR3 DNA: TGTGCCAGCAGCGTAGAAGGGGGGGACAGATGGAACGAGCAGTACTTC.

The chain is built from TRBV19 and TRBJ1-4; D is uncertain. Germline values: CDR1 LNHDA, CDR2 SQIVND (reference sequence). This CDR3 is 14 amino acids long. V lost 5 bases, J lost 3 bases, and 10 bases lay in between. The CDR3 reads CASSWYRANEKLFF. CDR3 coding DNA: TGTGCCAGTAGTTGGTATAGGGCTAATGAAAAACTGTTTTTT.

CDR3 residues: CASSLARAYNEQFF. The CDR3 nucleotides read TGTGCCAGCAGCTTAGCGCGGGCCTACAATGAGCAGTTCTTC. The gene calls are TRBV7-2 and TRBJ2-1, with D perhaps matching TRBD2 (5 bases). V was cut by 0 bases and J by 2 bases, with 5 bases left in between. The V gene's germline CDR1 is SGHTA and CDR2 FQGNSA. The CDR3 consists of 14 residues.

The V and J genes are TRBV9 and TRBJ2-5; 10 bases match TRBD2. This CDR3 region has 16 residues. CDR1 SGDLS and CDR2 YYNGEE come from the germline V gene. With 1 base clipped from V and 2 bases from J, the junction kept 5 bases outside the gene matches. The CDR3, as DNA: TGTGCCAGCAGCGTACCCGCTAGCGGGGGACAAGAGACCCAGTACTTC. This gives the protein CASSVPASGGQETQYF.

This chain connects TRBV29-1 to TRBJ1-1; the match to TRBD1 covers 9 bases. J was trimmed by 2 bases and V by 2 bases; bases with no gene match: 6. In germline, CDR1 is SQVTM, CDR2 ANQGSEA. The CDR3 sequence is 15 residues long. DNA of the CDR3: TGCAGCGTTGAACCGGGGGGACAGGGAAACACTGAAGCTTTCTTT. Translating gives CSVEPGGQGNTEAFF.

This chain uses TRBV19 with TRBJ1-2, with unresolved D. The V end was cut by 7 bases, the J end by 4 bases, with 10 bases between. Germline values: CDR1 LNHDA, CDR2 SQIVND (reference sequence). The CDR3 has 12 amino acids. The CDR3 nucleotides read TGTGCCAGTAACGGCGGAATCTATGGCTACACCTTC. It specifies CASNGGIYGYTF.

The chain employs TRBV2 and TRBJ2-3; D unclear. Germline CDR1 is SNHLY and CDR2 is FYNNEI. CDR3 size: 15 residues. V was shortened by 7 bases and J by 2 bases, with 16 bases between the two germline ends. The DNA for the CDR3 is TGTGCCAGCAAACCCAAGGTGGCCGCCACAGATACGCAGTATTTT. It encodes CASKPKVAATDTQYF.

V gene TRBV2 combines with J gene TRBJ2-1; TRBD1 aligns across 9 bases. Trimming at V came to 4 bases and at J to 7 bases, leaving 2 bases not matched to a gene. This CDR3 is 13 amino acids long. Germline CDR1 and CDR2: SNHLY and FYNNEI. The chain's CDR3 is CASSAGTGNEQFF. The CDR3 nucleotides read TGTGCCAGCAGTGCCGGGACAGGGAATGAGCAGTTCTTC.

The genes are TRBV5-1 and TRBJ2-1, with 7 bases that match TRBD1. Germline values: CDR1 SGHRS, CDR2 YFSETQ. The CDR3 is 14 amino acids. The V segment lost 3 bases and the J segment 6 bases; nucleotides outside the gene matches: 6. CDR3 amino acids: CASSSGGLFNEQFF. DNA for the CDR3: TGCGCCAGCAGCTCAGGGGGTCTCTTCAATGAGCAGTTCTTC.

This sequence joins TRBV6-5 and TRBJ1-2; D gene ambiguous. Trimming left V 7 bases short and J 3 bases short, with 9 bases between. Germline CDR1 is MNHEY and CDR2 is SVGAGI. The CDR3 totals 12 residues. CDR3: CASIGRDYGYTF. The CDR3 region has the DNA TGTGCCAGCATCGGGCGGGACTATGGCTACACCTTC.

The gene calls are TRBV6-1 and TRBJ2-5; D may match TRBD1 or TRBD2 (6 bases each). The CDR3 sequence is 16 residues long. The germline V gene encodes CDR1 MNHNS and CDR2 SASEGT. Trimming cost V 2 bases and J 5 bases, with 18 bases left between them. The CDR3 reads CASSESPGAFGETQYF. The CDR3 nucleotides are TGTGCCAGCAGTGAAAGTCCGGGGGCCTTTGGTGAGACCCAGTACTTC.

This chain joins TRBV28 and TRBJ2-7; either TRBD1 or TRBD2 may fit D (5 bases each). CDR3 length: 15 residues. The V gene lost 3 bases and the J gene lost 3 bases, with 15 bases spanning the gap. CDR1 MDHEN and CDR2 SYDVKM come from the germline V gene. CDR3 sequence (DNA): TGTGCCAGCAGTTTTCGGGACGTCATTGACTACGAGCAGTACTTC. Protein: CASSFRDVIDYEQYF.

The V and J genes are TRBV7-2 and TRBJ1-1, with D unresolved. Germline V lookup: CDR1 SGHTA, CDR2 FQGNSA. Trimming cost V 5 bases and J 0 bases, with 13 bases left between them. The CDR3 has 15 residues. The CDR3 coding sequence is TGTGCCAGCAGCCCCCTTAGGCAGATGAACACTGAAGCTTTCTTT. This codes for CASSPLRQMNTEAFF.

The chain recombines TRBV5-6 with TRBJ2-7, with 7 bases fitting TRBD1. V shed 6 bases and J 3 bases; nucleotides not matched to a gene: 3. Germline V lookup: CDR1 SGHDT, CDR2 YYEEEE. This CDR3 region has 12 residues. The CDR3 DNA reads TGTGCCAGCAACCGGGACAGCTACGAGCAGTACTTC. This encodes CASNRDSYEQYF.

CDR3 DNA: TGTGCCATCAACCCTCTATGGGGCACTGAAGCTTTCTTT. It specifies CAINPLWGTEAFF. The J gene is TRBJ1-1, the V gene TRBV6-6; no definite D call. V lost 10 bases and J lost 4, with 16 bases in between. This CDR3 has 13 amino acids. From germline, CDR1 is MNHNY and CDR2 SVGAGI (reference sequence).